Below are 4 T cell receptor beta chains sequenced from a single sample in a study of OX40 agonist ivuxolimab in advanced cancers. The data were produced by immunoSEQ multiplex PCR, yet TCRdb's version contains in-frame clones alone and is incomplete. The sample lists 40,000 or so clones; roughly 85% were seen once. The sequences come from CD4+ or CD8+ T cells sorted from blood, collected in a trial of the OX40 agonist ivuxolimab. These TCRs come from an adult with an advanced solid tumor such as melanoma, head and neck, liver or kidney cancer.

The CDR3 protein is CAAREGSGTDTQYF. The CDR3, as DNA: TGTGCCGCCCGAGAGGGTTCGGGGACAGATACGCAGTATTTT. The chain carries TRBV6-5 and TRBJ2-3, with a weak D call TRBD2 (5 bases). Germline V gene data show CDR1 as MNHEY and CDR2 as SVGAGI. The CDR3 has 14 amino acids. Trimming left V 11 bases short and J 3 bases short, with 18 bases between.

CDR3 residues: CASSSMVSSYEQYF. The CDR3 DNA follows: TGTGCCAGCAGTTCCATGGTTTCTTCCTACGAGCAGTACTTC. The rearrangement uses TRBV27 and TRBJ2-7, with D unclear. Trimming took off 4 bases at V and 1 base at J, with 11 bases between the two ends. The CDR3 extends over 14 amino acids. Germline V gene sequence: CDR1 MNHEY, CDR2 SMNVEV (reference sequence).

This clone has a handful of counts. The V gene is TRBV11-2, the J gene TRBJ1-6; the D gene is possibly TRBD1 (6 bases). CDR3 length: 16 amino acids. V was trimmed by 5 bases and J by 7 bases, leaving 18 bases between them. Germline V gives CDR1 SGHAT, CDR2 FQNNGV. The CDR3 is CASSPEVVRGNSPLHF. CDR3 DNA sequence: TGTGCCAGCAGCCCAGAGGTCGTTAGGGGGAATTCACCCCTCCACTTT.

This chain joins TRBV19 and TRBJ2-3; 13 bases are a match to TRBD2. Germline V gene lookup returns CDR1 LNHDA and CDR2 SQIVND (reference sequence). The length of the CDR3 is 16 residues. The V gene end was trimmed by 5 bases and the J gene end by 6 bases; junction bases not matched to a gene: 8. The CDR3 here is CASSSPGLAGKDTQYF. The DNA of the CDR3 is TGTGCCAGTAGTTCCCCGGGACTAGCGGGGAAGGATACGCAGTATTTT.